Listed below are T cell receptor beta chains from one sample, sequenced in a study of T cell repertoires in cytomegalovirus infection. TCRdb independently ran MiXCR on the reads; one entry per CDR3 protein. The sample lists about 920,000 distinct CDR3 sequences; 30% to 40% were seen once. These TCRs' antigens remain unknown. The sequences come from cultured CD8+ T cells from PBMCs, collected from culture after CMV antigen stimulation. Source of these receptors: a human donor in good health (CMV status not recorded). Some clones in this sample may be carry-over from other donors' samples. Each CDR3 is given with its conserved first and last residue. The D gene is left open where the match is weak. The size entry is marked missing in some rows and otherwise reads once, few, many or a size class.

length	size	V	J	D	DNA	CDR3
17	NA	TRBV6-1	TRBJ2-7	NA	TGTGCCAGCACGGGGACTTCTCCACGGTTACAGGGTTACGAGCAGTACTTC	CASTGTSPRLQGYEQYF
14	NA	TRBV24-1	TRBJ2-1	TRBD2	TGTGCCACCAGTGACGGGACTATCTTGGATGAGCAGTTCTTC	CATSDGTILDEQFF
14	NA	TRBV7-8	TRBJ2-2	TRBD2	TGTGCCAGCAGCTCGGGGGGGCCCACCGGGGAGCTGTCTTTT	CASSSGGPTGELSF
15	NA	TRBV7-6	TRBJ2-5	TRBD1	TGTGTCAGCAGCTTATTTAGACAGGGCGGAGAGACCCAGTACTTC	CVSSLFRQGGETQYF
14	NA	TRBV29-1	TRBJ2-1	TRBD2	TGCAGCGCCAAACTAGCGGGGGGGCAAAATGAGCAGTTCTTC	CSAKLAGGQNEQFF
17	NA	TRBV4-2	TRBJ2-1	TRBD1	TGTGCCAGCAGCCAAGAGACCGGGACAGGGGGCATGAATGAGCAGTTCTTC	CASSQETGTGGMNEQFF
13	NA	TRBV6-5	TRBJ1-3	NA	TGTGCCAGCAGTTACTCGGGGGAGGACACCATATATTTT	CASSYSGEDTIYF
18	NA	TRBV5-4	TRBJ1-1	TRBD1	TGTGCCAGCAGCTTGCGCTTCCCGGGACAGGGGGGGAACACTGAAGCTTTCTTT	CASSLRFPGQGGNTEAFF
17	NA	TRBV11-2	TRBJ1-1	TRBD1	TGTGCCAGCAGCTTAGGCTACCTCGGGACAGGGCACACTGAAGCTTTCTTT	CASSLGYLGTGHTEAFF
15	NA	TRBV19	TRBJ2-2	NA	TGTGCCAGTAGCGTGAGGGAAAGTTCCGCCGGGGAGCTGTTTTTT	CASSVRESSAGELFF
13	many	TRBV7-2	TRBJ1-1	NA	TGTGCCAGCAGCTTAGTAATCAGTGATGAAGCTTTCTTT	CASSLVISDEAFF
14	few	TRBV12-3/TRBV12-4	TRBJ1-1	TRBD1	TGTGCCAGCAGTTACCCAGGGGGCGTGAGGGAAGCTTTCTTT	CASSYPGGVREAFF
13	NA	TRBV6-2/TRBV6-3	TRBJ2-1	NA	TGTGCCAGCAGCCCAACAGTATACAATGAGCAGTTCTTC	CASSPTVYNEQFF
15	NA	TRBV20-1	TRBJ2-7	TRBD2	TGCAGTGCTAGAGATCGGGGGGGGACTATCGGTGAGCAGTACTTC	CSARDRGGTIGEQYF
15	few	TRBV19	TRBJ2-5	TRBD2	TGTGCCAGTAGTATTGGACTAGTAGGCCAAGAGACCCAGTACTTC	CASSIGLVGQETQYF
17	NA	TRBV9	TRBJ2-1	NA	TGTGCCAGCAGCGCCAGTGTGGGGGGCGCCTCCTACAATGAGCAGTTCTTC	CASSASVGGASYNEQFF
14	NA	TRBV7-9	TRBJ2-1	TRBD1	TGTGCCAGCAGCCCCAGACAGGGGGCGAATGAGCAGTTCTTC	CASSPRQGANEQFF
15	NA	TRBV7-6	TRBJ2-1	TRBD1	TGTGCCAGCAGGGAGACAGGGGGCGCCATAAATGAGCAGTTCTTC	CASRETGGAINEQFF
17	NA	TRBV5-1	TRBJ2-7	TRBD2	TGCGCCAGCAGCTCCTATGGTAGCGGGGCCGCCTCCTACGAGCAGTACTTC	CASSSYGSGAASYEQYF
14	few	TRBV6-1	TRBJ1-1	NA	TGTGCCAGCAGTGAAGTTCGACCGTTGACTGAAGCTTTCTTT	CASSEVRPLTEAFF
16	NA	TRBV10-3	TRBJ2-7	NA	TGTGCCATCACTAAATCCCAGCGGGACAGGACCTACGAGCAGTACTTC	CAITKSQRDRTYEQYF
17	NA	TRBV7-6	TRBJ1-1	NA	TGTGCCAGCAGTCCATCCAAGATGGGGAGGATGAACACTGAAGCTTTCTTT	CASSPSKMGRMNTEAFF